These 3 T cell receptor beta chains were sequenced from one sample in a study of OX40 agonist ivuxolimab in advanced cancers. Some clones are missing from TCRdb's copy, which holds only in-frame ones; the method was immunoSEQ multiplex PCR. The sample consists of more than 75,000 clones, around 80% of them appearing once. The material was CD4+ or CD8+ T cells sorted from blood, obtained in a trial of the OX40 agonist ivuxolimab. Source of these receptors: an adult with an advanced solid tumor such as melanoma, head and neck, liver or kidney cancer.

This clone appeared once. The chain recombines TRBV2 with TRBJ2-1, with D possibly matching TRBD2 (6 bases). Looked up from germline, CDR1 is SNHLY and CDR2 is FYNNEI. The germline V and J ends were trimmed by 6 bases and 13 bases, with 16 bases remaining between them. CDR3 length: 12 residues. CDR3 region: CASRTDGGAQFF. In nucleotides, the CDR3 is TGTGCCAGCAGAACCGACGGGGGAGCCCAGTTCTTC.

To note about this clone: Its ends do not fully match the called genes, so a read error is possible. CDR3 protein: CASNVGASGSYEQYF. The CDR3 DNA reads TGTGCCAGCAACGTAGGCGCTAGCGGGTCCTACGAGCAGTACTTC. The chain couples TRBV9 to TRBJ2-7, with 8 positions matching TRBD2. Looked up from germline, CDR1 is SGDLS and CDR2 is YYNGEE. This CDR3 is 15 amino acids long. Based on the CDR3 plus reference TRBV9 and TRBJ2-7, the full variable domain is DSGVTQTPKHLITATGQRVTLRCSPRSGDLSVYWYQQSLDQGLQFLIQYYNGEERAKGNILERFSAQQFPDLHSELNLSSLELGDSALYFCASNVGASGSYEQYFGPGTRLTVT.

The chain is built from TRBV11-3 and TRBJ2-3; D may be TRBD2 (5 bases). The V gene's germline CDR1 is SGHNT and CDR2 YENEEA. CDR3 size: 14 residues. Trimming removed 5 bases at V and 1 base at J, with 10 bases between. In DNA, the CDR3 is TGTGCCAGCAGCCACCCCGGGGGCACAGATACGCAGTATTTT. This sequence encodes CASSHPGGTDTQYF. The entire variable domain, with the rest obtained from reference TRBV11-3 and TRBJ2-3, is as follows: EAGVVQSPRYKIIEKKQPVAFWCNPISGHNTLYWYLQNLGQGPELLIRYENEEAVDDSQLPKDRFSAERLKGVDSTLKIQPAELGDSAVYLCASSHPGGTDTQYFGPGTRLTVL.